Listed here are 6 T cell receptor beta chains from one sample, sequenced in a study of blood T cell repertoires in COVID-19. TCRdb keeps only in-frame clones here, not all; method: immunoSEQ multiplex PCR. The profile shows a few hundred thousand clones, 80% to 85% of them singletons. What was sequenced was peripheral blood. The receptors come from a woman older than 75 with COVID-19, enrolled during active disease.

This chain uses TRBV11-3 with TRBJ2-7; 8 positions agree with TRBD1. This CDR3 has 14 amino acids. Germline CDR1 and CDR2: SGHNT and YENEEA. Unmatched junction bases numbered 12, after V lost 11 bases and J lost 3 bases. In DNA, the CDR3 is TGTGCCTCCCAACTCCACAGGGGGAGCTACGAGCAGTACTTC. This sequence encodes CASQLHRGSYEQYF.

The rearrangement uses TRBV7-9 and TRBJ2-7; 10 bases map to TRBD1. Looked up from germline, CDR1 is SEHNR and CDR2 is FQNEAQ (reference sequence). Germline trimming cut 3 bases from V and 8 bases from J; bases unmatched to any gene: 10. The CDR3 has 15 amino acids. The CDR3 spells CASSFPGQGTGQQYF. The CDR3 DNA follows: TGTGCCAGCAGCTTTCCGGGACAGGGGACGGGGCAGCAGTACTTC.

The chain uses TRBV19 and TRBJ1-6; D not certain. This CDR3 comprises 12 residues. The V gene lost 7 bases and the J gene lost 10 bases, with 11 bases spanning the gap. Germline V gene lookup returns CDR1 LNHDA and CDR2 SQIVND (reference sequence). CDR3 loop: CASNGIGSPLHF. In nucleotides, the CDR3 is TGTGCCAGTAACGGGATCGGCTCACCCCTCCACTTT. Together with reference TRBV19 and TRBJ1-6, the CDR3 gives the full variable domain: DGGITQSPKYLFRKEGQNVTLSCEQNLNHDAMYWYRQDPGQGLRLIYYSQIVNDFQKGDIAEGYSVSREKKESFPLTVTSAQKNPTAFYLCASNGIGSPLHFGNGTRLTVT.

The rearrangement links TRBV9 to TRBJ2-7; a weak D match, TRBD2 (6 bases). This CDR3 is built from 17 residues. The V gene's germline CDR1 is SGDLS and CDR2 YYNGEE. Trimming shortened V by 3 bases and J by 8 bases, and 27 bases separated the two germline ends. CDR3 loop: CASSGDDGRGALTKQYF. CDR3 DNA: TGTGCCAGCAGCGGGGACGACGGGAGAGGAGCTCTTACGAAGCAGTACTTC. Supplemented by reference TRBV9 and TRBJ2-7, the full variable domain reads DSGVTQTPKHLITATGQRVTLRCSPRSGDLSVYWYQQSLDQGLQFLIQYYNGEERAKGNILERFSAQQFPDLHSELNLSSLELGDSALYFCASSGDDGRGALTKQYFGPGTRLTVT.

This chain links TRBV6-5 with TRBJ1-1, with D hard to call. This CDR3 has 11 amino acids. CDR1 is MNHEY and CDR2 is SVGAGI in the germline V gene. Trimming removed 7 bases at V and 8 bases at J, with 11 bases between. DNA for the CDR3: TGTGCCAGCACCCGGGGAGAAGAAGCTTTCTTT. It is translated as CASTRGEEAFF.

This clone was seen more than once but under ten times. This rearrangement joins TRBV19 to TRBJ1-4; D call uncertain. This CDR3 region has 13 residues. Germline CDR1 reads LNHDA; CDR2 reads SQIVND (reference sequence). V lost 6 bases and J lost 3, with 8 bases in between. The CDR3 here is CASSLRSNEKLFF. DNA for the CDR3: TGTGCCAGTAGCTTGAGGTCTAATGAAAAACTGTTTTTT.